This T cell receptor beta chain was observed in a study of preoperative IRX-2 immunotherapy in early breast cancer. As to treatment: preoperative locoregional IRX-2 cytokine immunotherapy. This table comes from immunoSEQ multiplex PCR, and its TCRdb copy is limited to in-frame clones, with some not included. The sample consists of under 20,000 clones, around 81% of them appearing once. The receptor was isolated from a human donor with breast cancer. Sequences were derived from lymph node tissue, sampled after IRX-2 immunotherapy.

The CDR3 here is CASSLASTGGHGYTF. For the CDR3, the DNA is TGTGCCAGCAGCTTGGCGTCCACAGGGGGTCATGGCTACACCTTC. The chain combines TRBV11-3 with TRBJ1-2; 8 positions agree with TRBD1. The CDR3 totals 15 residues. Germline V CDR1 and CDR2: SGHNT, YENEEA. J was trimmed by 6 bases and V by 3 bases; bases with no gene match: 9.